The rows below give T cell receptor beta chains drawn from one sample of a study of T cells after yellow fever vaccination. Using its own MiXCR run on the 5' RACE reads, TCRdb lists one record per CDR3 protein. The sample shows 340,000 or so distinct CDR3 sequences, approximately 12% of them seen only once. Here the sequenced sample was CD4+ T cells sorted from PBMCs, taken 15 days after the yellow fever booster vaccination. The source is a young man who received the YFV17D yellow fever vaccine. Both conserved end residues are part of each CDR3. Fields, in order: D gene, V gene, clone size, J gene, CDR3 length, CDR3 DNA, CDR3 protein. A D gene is named only where the DNA matches it firmly. The size of a clone is reported for some rows only, either as once, few or many, or as a class for expanded clones.

TRBD2,TRBV20-1,-,TRBJ2-3,12,TGCAGTGCTTGGGGGGGAACAGATACGCAGTATTTT,CSAWGGTDTQYF
-,TRBV2,few,TRBJ2-4,13,TGTGCCACCGCTTTCCAAGCCAAAAACATTCAGTACTTC,CATAFQAKNIQYF
-,TRBV18,many,TRBJ2-4,14,TGTGCCAGCTCCACCCGGCAGGGCAGGGGCATTCAGTACTTC,CASSTRQGRGIQYF
-,TRBV14,-,TRBJ2-5,15,TGTGCCAGCAGCCAAGAAAGAGGGCGGTCTAAGACCCAGTACTTC,CASSQERGRSKTQYF
-,TRBV10-1,-,TRBJ1-1,10,TGCGCCACCTGGGGCACTGAAGCTTTCTTT,CATWGTEAFF
-,TRBV3-2,-,TRBJ1-3,16,TGTGCCAGCAGCCAAGATGTGCGGGACTCTGGAAACACCACATATTTT,CASSQDVRDSGNTTYF
-,TRBV6-5,few,TRBJ1-2,15,TGTGCCAGCAGTTACTCGGGGGGCATTGGGTATGGCTACACCTTC,CASSYSGGIGYGYTF
-,TRBV20-1,-,TRBJ1-3,13,TGCAGTGCTAGCAACCCGACTGGAAACACCATATATTTT,CSASNPTGNTIYF
TRBD1,TRBV20-1,few,TRBJ1-1,14,TGCAGTGCGGTATCAGGGGGGATGAACACTGAAGCTTTCTTT,CSAVSGGMNTEAFF
TRBD1,TRBV20-1,few,TRBJ1-5,15,TGCAGTGCCTTCCCCGGGACAGTTGGCAATCAGCCCCAGCATTTT,CSAFPGTVGNQPQHF
-,TRBV5-1,once,TRBJ2-2,13,TGCGCCAGCAGCTTTATCCAGACCGGGGAGCTGTTTTTT,CASSFIQTGELFF
TRBD1,TRBV9,-,TRBJ2-3,14,TGTGCCAGCAGCGGACAGGGGGGTCGAGAAACGCAGTATTTT,CASSGQGGRETQYF
-,TRBV5-1,-,TRBJ1-1,14,TGCGCCAGCAGCTGGGCGATCATGAACACTGAAGCTTTCTTT,CASSWAIMNTEAFF
TRBD2,TRBV27,few,TRBJ2-1,15,TGTGCCAGCAGTTTCGTAGCGGGGGGGTACAATGAGCAGTTCTTC,CASSFVAGGYNEQFF
-,TRBV13,-,TRBJ1-1,14,TGTGCCAGCAGCTTAGGCCTAATGAGGAGGGTCGATTTCTTT,CASSLGLMRRVDFF